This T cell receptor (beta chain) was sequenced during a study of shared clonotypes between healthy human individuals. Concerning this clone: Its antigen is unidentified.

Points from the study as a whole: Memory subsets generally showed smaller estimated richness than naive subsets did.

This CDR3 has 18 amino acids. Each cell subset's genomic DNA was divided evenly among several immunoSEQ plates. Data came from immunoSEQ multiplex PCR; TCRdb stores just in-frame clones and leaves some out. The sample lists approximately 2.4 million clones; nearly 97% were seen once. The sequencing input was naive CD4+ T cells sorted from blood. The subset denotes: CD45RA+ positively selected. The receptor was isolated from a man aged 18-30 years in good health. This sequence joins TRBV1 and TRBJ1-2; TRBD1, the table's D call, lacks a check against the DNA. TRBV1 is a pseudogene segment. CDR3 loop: CTSSQTPGTSWRDYGYTF. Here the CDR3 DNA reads TGCACCAGCAGCCAAACCCCCGGGACATCATGGCGAGACTATGGCTACACCTTC.